This TCR beta chain was identified during a study of beta chain features in type 1 diabetes. Of the isolated RNA, all was reverse transcribed, and so the sequenced material was expressed TCRB transcripts. Data came from immunoSEQ multiplex PCR; TCRdb stores just in-frame clones and leaves some out. The sample consists of hundreds of thousands of clones, about 14% of them appearing once. This clone has only a few counts. The antigen is not known. Other DNA variants within this sample encode the same CDR3. Study-wide findings and caveats: Within each of all four CD4+ subsets, Type 1 diabetes patients had TCRB CDR3s that were moderately but significantly shorter.

V lost 0 bases to trimming and J lost 2 bases; unmatched junction nucleotides: 0. CDR1 and CDR2 (germline): KGHSH, LQKENI. CDR3 size: 14 residues. The sample consisted of naive CD4+ T cells from blood. The receptor comes from a man in his late teens or twenties with type 1 diabetes. The chain couples TRBV18 to TRBJ2-5; 7 bases align to TRBD1. The CDR3 region is CASSPPQGQETQYF. For the CDR3, the DNA is TGTGCCAGCTCACCACCACAGGGGCAAGAGACCCAGTACTTC. The full variable domain, its missing parts supplied by reference TRBV18 and TRBJ2-5, is NAGVMQNPRHLVRRRGQEARLRCSPMKGHSHVYWYRQLPEEGLKFMVYLQKENIIDESGMPKERFSAEFPKEGPSILRIQQVVRGDSAAYFCASSPPQGQETQYFGPGTRLLVL.